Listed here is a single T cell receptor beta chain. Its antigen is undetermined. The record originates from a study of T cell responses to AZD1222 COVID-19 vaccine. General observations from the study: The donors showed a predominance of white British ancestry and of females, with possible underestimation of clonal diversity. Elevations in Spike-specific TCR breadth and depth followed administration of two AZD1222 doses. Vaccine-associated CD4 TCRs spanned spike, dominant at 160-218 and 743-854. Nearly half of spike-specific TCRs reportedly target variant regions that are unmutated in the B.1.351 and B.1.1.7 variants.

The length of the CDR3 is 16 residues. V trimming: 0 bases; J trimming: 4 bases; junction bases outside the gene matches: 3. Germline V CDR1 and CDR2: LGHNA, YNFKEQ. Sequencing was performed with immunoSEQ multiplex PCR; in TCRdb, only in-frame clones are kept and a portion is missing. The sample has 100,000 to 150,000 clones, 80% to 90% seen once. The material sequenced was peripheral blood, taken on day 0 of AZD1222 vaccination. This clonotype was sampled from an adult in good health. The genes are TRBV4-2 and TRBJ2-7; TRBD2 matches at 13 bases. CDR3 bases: TGTGCCAGCAGCCAAGATGGGACTAGCGGGGTTTACGAGCAGTACTTC. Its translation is CASSQDGTSGVYEQYF.